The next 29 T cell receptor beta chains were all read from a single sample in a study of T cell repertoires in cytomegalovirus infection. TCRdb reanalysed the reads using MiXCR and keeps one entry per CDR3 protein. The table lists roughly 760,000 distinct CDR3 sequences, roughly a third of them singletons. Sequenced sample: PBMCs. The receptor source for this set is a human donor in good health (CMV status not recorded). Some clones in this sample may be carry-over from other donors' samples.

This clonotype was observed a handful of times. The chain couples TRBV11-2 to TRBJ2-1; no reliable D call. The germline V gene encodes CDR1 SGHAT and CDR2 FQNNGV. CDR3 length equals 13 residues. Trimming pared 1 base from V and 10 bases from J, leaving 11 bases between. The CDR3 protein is CASSLAGLKEQFF. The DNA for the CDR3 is TGTGCCAGCAGCTTAGCGGGTCTGAAGGAGCAGTTCTTC.

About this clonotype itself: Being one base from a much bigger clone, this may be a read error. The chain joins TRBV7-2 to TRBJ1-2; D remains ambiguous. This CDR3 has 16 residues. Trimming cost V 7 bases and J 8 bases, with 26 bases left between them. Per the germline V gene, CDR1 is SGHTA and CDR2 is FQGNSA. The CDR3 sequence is CASNLESWHGNLGYTF. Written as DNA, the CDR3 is TGTGCCAGCAACTTGGAAAGTTGGCATGGGAACTTGGGCTACACCTTC.

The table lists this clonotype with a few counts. The CDR3 loop reads CASSQLETQYF. The CDR3, as DNA: TGTGCCAGCAGCCAGCTAGAGACCCAGTACTTC. V usage is TRBV6-6 and J usage is TRBJ2-5; D gene uncertain. Trimming took off 6 bases at V and 4 bases at J, with 6 bases between the two ends. The CDR3 is 11 amino acids. Germline V CDR1 and CDR2: MNHNY, SVGAGI (reference sequence).

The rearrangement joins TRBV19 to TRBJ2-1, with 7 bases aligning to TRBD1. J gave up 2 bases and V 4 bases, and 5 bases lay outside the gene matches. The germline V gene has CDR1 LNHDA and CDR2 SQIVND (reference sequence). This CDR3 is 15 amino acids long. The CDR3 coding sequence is TGTGCCAGTAGTAAGACAGGGCACCCCTACAATGAGCAGTTCTTC. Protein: CASSKTGHPYNEQFF.

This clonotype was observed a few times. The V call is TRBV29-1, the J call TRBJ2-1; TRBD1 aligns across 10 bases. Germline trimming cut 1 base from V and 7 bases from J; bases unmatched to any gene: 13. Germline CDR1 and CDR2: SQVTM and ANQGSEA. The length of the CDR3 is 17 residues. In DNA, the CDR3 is TGCAGCGTTGAAGGGAGAACCGGGACAGGGGTATGGAATGAGCAGTTCTTC. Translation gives CSVEGRTGTGVWNEQFF.

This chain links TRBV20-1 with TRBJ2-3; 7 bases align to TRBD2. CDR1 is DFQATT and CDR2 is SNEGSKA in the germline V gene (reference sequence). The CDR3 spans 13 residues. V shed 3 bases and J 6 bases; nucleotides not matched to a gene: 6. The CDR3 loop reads CSASKAGADTQYF. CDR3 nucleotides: TGCAGTGCTAGTAAGGCGGGAGCTGATACGCAGTATTTT.

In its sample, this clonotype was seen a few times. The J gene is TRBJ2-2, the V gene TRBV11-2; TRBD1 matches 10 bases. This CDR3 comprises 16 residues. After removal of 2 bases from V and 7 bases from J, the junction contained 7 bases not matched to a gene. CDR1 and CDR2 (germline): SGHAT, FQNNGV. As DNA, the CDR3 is TGTGCCAGCAGCTTAACCGGGACAGGGGATAGCGGGGAGCTGTTTTTT. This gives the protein CASSLTGTGDSGELFF. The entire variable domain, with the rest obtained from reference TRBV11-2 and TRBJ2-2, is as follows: EAGVAQSPRYKIIEKRQSVAFWCNPISGHATLYWYQQILGQGPKLLIQFQNNGVVDDSQLPKDRFSAERLKGVDSTLKIQPAKLEDSAVYLCASSLTGTGDSGELFFGEGSRLTVL.

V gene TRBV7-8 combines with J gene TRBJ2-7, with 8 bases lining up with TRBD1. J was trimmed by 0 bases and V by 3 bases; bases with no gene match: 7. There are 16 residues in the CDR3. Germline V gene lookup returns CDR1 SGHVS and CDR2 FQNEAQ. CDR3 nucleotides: TGTGCCAGCAGCTTTTCAGGGGGCGCCCCCTCCTACGAGCAGTACTTC. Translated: CASSFSGGAPSYEQYF.

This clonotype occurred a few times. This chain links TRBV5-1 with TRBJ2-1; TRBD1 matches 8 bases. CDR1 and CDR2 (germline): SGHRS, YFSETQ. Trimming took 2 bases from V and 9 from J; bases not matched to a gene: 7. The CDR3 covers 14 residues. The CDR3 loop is CASSFRTGSFEQFF. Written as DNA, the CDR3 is TGCGCCAGCAGCTTCCGGACAGGGTCGTTTGAGCAGTTCTTC.

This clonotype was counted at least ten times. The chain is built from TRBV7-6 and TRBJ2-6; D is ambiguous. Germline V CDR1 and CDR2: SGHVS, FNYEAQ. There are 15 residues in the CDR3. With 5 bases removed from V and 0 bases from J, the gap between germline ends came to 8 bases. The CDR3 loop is CASSPGYSGANVLTF. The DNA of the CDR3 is TGTGCCAGCAGCCCAGGTTACTCTGGGGCCAACGTCCTGACTTTC.

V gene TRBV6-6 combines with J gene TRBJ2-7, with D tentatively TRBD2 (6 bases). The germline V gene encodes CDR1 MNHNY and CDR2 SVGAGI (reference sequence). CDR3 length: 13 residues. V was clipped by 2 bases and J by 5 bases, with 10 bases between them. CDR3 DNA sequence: TGTGCCAGCAGTTACGTGGGAGGAGACGAGCAGTACTTC. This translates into CASSYVGGDEQYF.

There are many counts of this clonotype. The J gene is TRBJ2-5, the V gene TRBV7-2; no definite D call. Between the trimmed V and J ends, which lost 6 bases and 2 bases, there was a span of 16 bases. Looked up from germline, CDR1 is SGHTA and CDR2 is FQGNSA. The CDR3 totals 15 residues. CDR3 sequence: CASRRPGFGQETQYF. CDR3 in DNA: TGTGCCAGCAGACGACCTGGGTTCGGTCAAGAGACCCAGTACTTC.

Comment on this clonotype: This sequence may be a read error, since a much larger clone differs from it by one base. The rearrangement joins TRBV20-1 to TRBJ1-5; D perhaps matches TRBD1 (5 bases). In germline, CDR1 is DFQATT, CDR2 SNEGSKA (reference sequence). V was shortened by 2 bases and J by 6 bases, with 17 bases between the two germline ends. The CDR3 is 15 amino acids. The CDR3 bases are TGCAGTGCTAGACACGGACATGTTTACCCTCAGCCCCAGCATTTT. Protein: CSARHGHVYPQPQHF.

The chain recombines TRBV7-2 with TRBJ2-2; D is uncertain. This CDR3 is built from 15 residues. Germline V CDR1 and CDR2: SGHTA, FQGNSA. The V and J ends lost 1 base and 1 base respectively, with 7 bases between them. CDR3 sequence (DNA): TGTGCCAGCAGCTTAGAACGACGGAACACCGGGGAGCTGTTTTTT. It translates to CASSLERRNTGELFF.

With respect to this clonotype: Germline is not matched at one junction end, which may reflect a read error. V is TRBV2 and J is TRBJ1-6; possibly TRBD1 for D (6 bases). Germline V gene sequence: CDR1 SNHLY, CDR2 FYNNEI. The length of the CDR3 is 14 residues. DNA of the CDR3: TGTGCCAGCAGGCCGGGGGGGCCGGTTTCACCCCTCCAATTT. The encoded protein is CASRPGGPVSPLQF.

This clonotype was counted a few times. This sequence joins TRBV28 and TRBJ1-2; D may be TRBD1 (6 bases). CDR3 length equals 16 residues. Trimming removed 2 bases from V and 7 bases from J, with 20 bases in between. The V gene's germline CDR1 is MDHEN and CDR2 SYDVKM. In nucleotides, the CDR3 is TGTGCCAGCAGTTTACCCAACCAGGGGCAGGGAAGTGGCTACACCTTC. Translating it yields CASSLPNQGQGSGYTF.

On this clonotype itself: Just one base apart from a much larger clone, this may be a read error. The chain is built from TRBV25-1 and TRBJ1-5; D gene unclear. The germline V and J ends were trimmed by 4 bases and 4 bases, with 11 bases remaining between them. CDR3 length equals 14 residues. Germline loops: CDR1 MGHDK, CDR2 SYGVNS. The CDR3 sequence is CASSGTGVNQPQHF. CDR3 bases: TGTGCCAGCAGTGGGACCGGGGTGAATCAGCCCCAGCATTTT. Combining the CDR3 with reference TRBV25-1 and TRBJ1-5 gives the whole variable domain EADIYQTPRYLVIGTGKKITLECSQTMGHDKMYWYQQDPGMELHLIHYSYGVNSTEKGDLSSESTVSRIRTEHFPLTLESARPSHTSQYLCASSGTGVNQPQHFGDGTRLSIL.

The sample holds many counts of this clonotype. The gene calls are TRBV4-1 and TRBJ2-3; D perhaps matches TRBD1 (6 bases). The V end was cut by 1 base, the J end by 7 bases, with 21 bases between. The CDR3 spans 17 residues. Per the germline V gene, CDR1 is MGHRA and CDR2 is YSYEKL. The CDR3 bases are TGCGCCAGCAGCCAAGGACCCGCAGGGGAAGTGACGAATACGCAGTATTTT. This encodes CASSQGPAGEVTNTQYF.

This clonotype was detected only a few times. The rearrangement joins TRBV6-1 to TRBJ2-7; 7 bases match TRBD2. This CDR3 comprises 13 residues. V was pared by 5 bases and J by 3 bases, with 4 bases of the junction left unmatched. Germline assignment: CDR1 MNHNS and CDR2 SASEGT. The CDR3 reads CASSRDYLYEQYF. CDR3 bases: TGTGCCAGCAGTAGGGACTACCTCTACGAGCAGTACTTC.

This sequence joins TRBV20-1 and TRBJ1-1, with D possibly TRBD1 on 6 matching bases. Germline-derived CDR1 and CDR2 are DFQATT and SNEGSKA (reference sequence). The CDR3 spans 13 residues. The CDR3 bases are TGCAGCCCCCTCGTACAGGGGAACACTGAAGCTTTCTTT. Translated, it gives CSPLVQGNTEAFF.

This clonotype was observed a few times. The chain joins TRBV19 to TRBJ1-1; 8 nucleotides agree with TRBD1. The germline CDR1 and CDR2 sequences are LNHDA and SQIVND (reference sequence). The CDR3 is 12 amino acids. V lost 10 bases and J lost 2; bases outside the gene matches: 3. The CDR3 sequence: CATGQGNTEAFF. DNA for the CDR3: TGTGCCACAGGACAGGGAAACACTGAAGCTTTCTTT.

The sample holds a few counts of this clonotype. The DNA of the CDR3 is TGTGCCAGCCAGACAGGGTTCGGCACTGAAGCTTTCTTT. Its translation: CASQTGFGTEAFF. The chain links TRBV7-2 to TRBJ1-1; TRBD1 aligns across 7 bases. The V segment lost 8 bases and the J segment 4 bases; nucleotides outside the gene matches: 7. The CDR3 length is 13 residues. The germline CDR1 and CDR2 sequences are SGHTA and FQGNSA.

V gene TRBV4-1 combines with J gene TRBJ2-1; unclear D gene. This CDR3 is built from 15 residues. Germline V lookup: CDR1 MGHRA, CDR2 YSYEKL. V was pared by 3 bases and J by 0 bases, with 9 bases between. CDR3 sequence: CASSQTVSSYNEQFF. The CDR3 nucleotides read TGCGCCAGCAGCCAGACGGTAAGCTCCTACAATGAGCAGTTCTTC.

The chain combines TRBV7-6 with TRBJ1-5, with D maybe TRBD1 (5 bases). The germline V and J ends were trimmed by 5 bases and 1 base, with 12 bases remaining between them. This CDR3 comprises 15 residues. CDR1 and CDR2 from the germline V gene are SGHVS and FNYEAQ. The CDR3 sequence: CASSQDRYSNQPQHF. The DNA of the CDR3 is TGTGCCAGCAGCCAAGACAGATACAGCAATCAGCCCCAGCATTTT. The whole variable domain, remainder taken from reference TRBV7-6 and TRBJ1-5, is GAGVSQSPRYKVTKRGQDVALRCDPISGHVSLYWYRQALGQGPEFLTYFNYEAQQDKSGLPNDRFSAERPEGSISTLTIQRTEQRDSAMYRCASSQDRYSNQPQHFGDGTRLSIL.

The CDR3 DNA reads as TGTGCCACCAGCAATCCTCTCCCGGGAATAGGAGATACGCAGTATTTT. Translation gives CATSNPLPGIGDTQYF. The rearrangement links TRBV24-1 to TRBJ2-3; a possible D gene is TRBD2 (5 bases). The CDR3 has 16 amino acids. Germline-derived CDR1 and CDR2 are KGHDR and SFDVKD. Trimming shortened V by 7 bases and J by 5 bases, and 21 bases separated the two germline ends.

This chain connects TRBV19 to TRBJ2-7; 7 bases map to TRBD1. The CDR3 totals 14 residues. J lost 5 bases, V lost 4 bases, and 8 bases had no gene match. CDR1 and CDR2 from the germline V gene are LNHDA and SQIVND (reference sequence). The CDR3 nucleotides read TGTGCCAGTAGTAGCACAGGGGTAGGCGACGAGCAGTACTTC. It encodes CASSSTGVGDEQYF.

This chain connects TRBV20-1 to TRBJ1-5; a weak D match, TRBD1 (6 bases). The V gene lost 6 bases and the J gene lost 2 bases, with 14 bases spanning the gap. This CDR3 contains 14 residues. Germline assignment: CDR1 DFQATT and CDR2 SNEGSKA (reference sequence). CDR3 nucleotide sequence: TGCAGTGCCTATGGGGACACGGGCAATCAGCCCCAGCATTTT. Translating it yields CSAYGDTGNQPQHF.

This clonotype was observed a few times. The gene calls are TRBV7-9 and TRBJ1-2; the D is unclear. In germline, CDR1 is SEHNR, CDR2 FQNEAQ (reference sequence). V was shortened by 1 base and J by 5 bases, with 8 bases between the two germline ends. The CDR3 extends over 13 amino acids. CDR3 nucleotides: TGTGCCAGCAGCTTAGTGACGGCTTATGGCTACACCTTC. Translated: CASSLVTAYGYTF.

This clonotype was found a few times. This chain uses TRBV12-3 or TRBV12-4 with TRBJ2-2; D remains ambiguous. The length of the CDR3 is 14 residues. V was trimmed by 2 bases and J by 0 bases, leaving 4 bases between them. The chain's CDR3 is CASSLTANTGELFF. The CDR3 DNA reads TGTGCCAGCAGTTTAACGGCGAACACCGGGGAGCTGTTTTTT.